A single sample gave rise to the 10 T cell receptor beta chains below, sequenced in a study of PD-L1 blockade in urothelial cancer. The method was immunoSEQ multiplex PCR; TCRdb's version includes in-frame clones alone and lacks a portion of them. The table has about 32,000 clones, about 90% seen once; the top ten hold under 4.5%. Material: PBMCs, obtained around atezolizumab (anti-PD-L1) treatment. These receptors were collected from a man aged 45-65 years with urothelial cancer.

The chain carries TRBV5-1 and TRBJ2-1; D is possibly TRBD1 (6 bases). Looked up from germline, CDR1 is SGHRS and CDR2 is YFSETQ. Trimming removed 4 bases from V and 3 bases from J, with 14 bases in between. This CDR3 has 15 residues. The CDR3 DNA sequence: TGCGCCAGCAGCACGACTGGACAGTTCTACAATGAGCAGTTCTTC. This translates into CASSTTGQFYNEQFF.

V and J are TRBV9 and TRBJ2-1; D uncertain. CDR1 and CDR2 (germline): SGDLS, YYNGEE. This CDR3 has 13 amino acids. V was shortened by 3 bases and J by 1 base, with 5 bases between the two germline ends. CDR3: CASSALSYNEQFF. The CDR3 DNA sequence: TGTGCCAGCAGCGCCCTGTCCTACAATGAGCAGTTCTTC.

This chain connects TRBV5-6 to TRBJ2-1, with D perhaps matching TRBD2 (6 bases). The germline V gene has CDR1 SGHDT and CDR2 YYEEEE. The CDR3 is made up of 15 amino acids. V dropped 1 base and J dropped 8 bases, with 16 bases sitting between them. The CDR3 region has the DNA TGTGCCAGCAGCTTGTCGGGAGCTAAAAGGGATGAGCAGTTCTTC. Protein: CASSLSGAKRDEQFF. The variable domain in full, with the rest retrieved from reference TRBV5-6 and TRBJ2-1, is DAGVTQSPTHLIKTRGQQVTLRCSPKSGHDTVSWYQQALGQGPQFIFQYYEEEERQRGNFPDRFSGHQFPNYSSELNVNALLLGDSALYLCASSLSGAKRDEQFFGPGTRLTVL.

The CDR3 loop reads CAWTPGGRRTEAFF. The CDR3 nucleotides read TGTGCCTGGACACCCGGGGGTCGTAGGACTGAAGCTTTCTTT. The chain employs TRBV30 and TRBJ1-1; D possibly corresponds to TRBD1 (5 bases). The length of the CDR3 is 14 residues. Between the trimmed V and J ends, which lost 4 bases and 5 bases, there was a span of 17 bases. Germline CDR1 and CDR2: GTSNPN and SVGIG (reference sequence).

The J gene is TRBJ2-4, the V gene TRBV5-5; maybe TRBD2 (5 bases). Germline CDR1 SGHKS, CDR2 YYEKEE (reference sequence). V lost 1 base, J lost 0 bases, and 14 bases lay in between. The CDR3 is 17 amino acids. The DNA of the CDR3 is TGTGCCAGCAGCTTGCGGCAAGCGGAAATAGCCAAAAACATTCAGTACTTC. This codes for CASSLRQAEIAKNIQYF.

This chain links TRBV28 with TRBJ1-5, with TRBD1 matching over 8 bases. The CDR3 loop spans 13 amino acids. Germline CDR1 and CDR2: MDHEN and SYDVKM. The V gene end was trimmed by 6 bases and the J gene end by 7 bases; junction bases not matched to a gene: 5. CDR3 nucleotides: TGTGCCAGCAGGACAGGGGTCGGGCAGCCCCAGCATTTT. This codes for CASRTGVGQPQHF.

The CDR3 reads CASSWESGRPYNEQFF. The CDR3 DNA reads as TGTGCCAGCAGCTGGGAGAGCGGGAGGCCCTACAATGAGCAGTTCTTC. This chain links TRBV11-3 with TRBJ2-1; 9 positions match TRBD2. The CDR3 contains 16 residues. V lost 4 bases to trimming and J lost 2 bases; unmatched junction nucleotides: 6. Germline CDR1 reads SGHNT; CDR2 reads YENEEA.

The chain has TRBV7-2 and TRBJ1-5; 8 bases agree with TRBD1. The CDR3 is 15 amino acids. The junction had 5 bases not matched to a gene; V was cut back by 5 bases and J by 2 bases. Germline V CDR1 and CDR2: SGHTA, FQGNSA. The CDR3 is CASSPGQGGNQPQHF. CDR3 nucleotides: TGTGCCAGCAGCCCCGGACAGGGCGGCAATCAGCCCCAGCATTTT.

This chain uses TRBV28 with TRBJ1-5; perhaps TRBD1 as D (5 bases). Germline values: CDR1 MDHEN, CDR2 SYDVKM. Trimming took off 6 bases at V and 4 bases at J, with 16 bases between the two ends. There are 15 residues in the CDR3. CDR3 bases: TGTGCCAGCAGCCCGACCTTTGGGGGGAATCAGCCCCAGCATTTT. Translating gives CASSPTFGGNQPQHF.

The chain carries TRBV4-2 and TRBJ2-7; 8 positions match TRBD1. The V gene end was trimmed by 0 bases and the J gene end by 6 bases; junction bases not matched to a gene: 7. Germline V gene sequence: CDR1 LGHNA, CDR2 YNFKEQ. The CDR3 is 15 residues long. The CDR3 loop reads CASSQDPGQAGEQYF. CDR3 in DNA: TGTGCCAGCAGCCAAGATCCGGGACAGGCGGGCGAGCAGTACTTC.